The source of this TCR beta chain is a study of T cell repertoires in cytomegalovirus infection. Background on the study: Shared public TCR beta signatures pointed to both CMV infection and a matching HLA type.

MiXCR, applied by TCRdb to the reads, yields one record per CDR3 protein. The repertoire consists of some 390,000 distinct CDR3 sequences, with over 15% occurring once and the leading ten covering approximately 10%. Germline CDR1 is MDHEN and CDR2 is SYDVKM. There are 13 residues in the CDR3. V lost 8 bases and J 3 bases, leaving 11 bases between the germline ends. This clonotype turned up a few times. The antigen is unknown. Study observations and caveats: HLA-C-restricted CMV clonotypes gave the most frequent clonotype in two of eight donors. Based on cumulative public TCR beta family frequency, carriers of CMV plus the relevant HLA were identified.

The clonotype was recovered from a human donor in good health (CMV status not recorded). Some clones in this sample may be carry-over from other donors' samples. The chain joins TRBV28 to TRBJ1-5; TRBD1 is a possible D gene (5 bases). The sample taken for sequencing was PBMCs. The CDR3 here is CASVRDLNQPQHF. DNA for the CDR3: TGTGCCAGCGTAAGGGACCTCAATCAGCCCCAGCATTTT.